This T cell receptor beta chain came from a study of blood T cells in healthy people across ages. Study details: Template-switching capture recovered about one barcoded beta molecule per two T cells.

Next came a second PCR, run for about 6 to 12 cycles, which used a sample-barcoded 5' primer along with a J-beta primer mix. MiXCR, applied by TCRdb to the 5' RACE reads, yields one record per CDR3 protein. The data contain approximately 800,000 distinct CDR3 sequences, 20% to 25% of them singletons. Findings of the study overall: Long-lived donors exceeded aged donors in naive CD4+ cells and diversity.

Germline V gene sequence: CDR1 MDHEN, CDR2 SYDVKM. V gave up 2 bases and J gave up 0 bases, with 8 bases separating them. The CDR3 is made up of 15 amino acids. On this clonotype itself: Antigen unknown.

The same specimen was also included in a second study, on T cells of mothers and their children. That study adds: Slightly, though not significantly, more overlap was seen in related than in unrelated mother-child pairs.

This rearrangement joins TRBV28 to TRBJ1-5, with D uncertain. Sequencing was performed on blood. This clonotype was sampled from a boy younger than 18 in good health. DNA of the CDR3: TGTGCCAGCAGTTTAGCAGAATATAGCAATCAGCCCCAGCATTTT. Translated, it gives CASSLAEYSNQPQHF.